Following are 27 T cell receptor beta chains from one sample sequenced in a study of cytomegalovirus exposure and HLA in healthy donors. PCR used 60 Vbeta primers and 13 Jbeta primers. Generated by immunoSEQ multiplex PCR, the TCRdb table keeps only in-frame clones and is missing some. The repertoire has around 98,000 clones, roughly 70% of them found once; the top ten carry about 2.5%. Material for sequencing was PBMCs. The source is a man aged 45-60 years in good health and CMV-seronegative.

The gene calls are TRBV28 and TRBJ2-3; 14 positions match TRBD2. V shed 8 bases and J 3 bases; nucleotides not matched to a gene: 4. The CDR3 has 15 residues. The V gene's germline CDR1 is MDHEN and CDR2 SYDVKM. The CDR3: CASGGLAGETDTQYF. The CDR3 DNA sequence: TGTGCCAGCGGGGGACTAGCGGGAGAAACAGATACGCAGTATTTT.

This chain links TRBV2 with TRBJ1-1; TRBD1 matches at 10 bases. Germline trimming cut 4 bases from V and 5 bases from J; bases unmatched to any gene: 4. The CDR3 totals 14 residues. Germline V gene data show CDR1 as SNHLY and CDR2 as FYNNEI. The CDR3 spells CASSGWTGGTEAFF. CDR3 nucleotide sequence: TGTGCCAGCAGTGGGTGGACAGGGGGGACTGAAGCTTTCTTT.

The V and J genes are TRBV4-1 and TRBJ2-1; the D gene is possibly TRBD2 (6 bases). Germline lookup yields CDR1 MGHRA and CDR2 YSYEKL. Trimming removed 4 bases at V and 8 bases at J, with 9 bases between. The CDR3 covers 12 residues. The CDR3 sequence is CASSPPSDEQFF. DNA of the CDR3: TGCGCCAGCAGCCCACCTAGCGATGAGCAGTTCTTC.

This clone has just a few counts. The chain has TRBV30 and TRBJ2-3, with D possibly being TRBD2 (5 bases). The CDR3 runs to 12 residues. Trimming left V 7 bases short and J 5 bases short, with 13 bases between. Germline V lookup: CDR1 GTSNPN, CDR2 SVGIG (reference sequence). In nucleotides, the CDR3 is TGTGCCTCGCGGACGAGGGAAGATACGCAGTATTTT. Residues: CASRTREDTQYF.

In this sample, this clone turned up a few times. This rearrangement joins TRBV5-1 to TRBJ2-3; D is unresolved. Germline lookup yields CDR1 SGHRS and CDR2 YFSETQ. The CDR3 has 15 amino acids. Trimming stripped 0 bases from V and 6 bases from J, with 14 bases between. The CDR3 sequence is CASSLGLDRSDTQYF. The CDR3 nucleotides are TGCGCCAGCAGCTTGGGCCTAGACCGGTCGGATACGCAGTATTTT.

The chain has TRBV10-3 and TRBJ2-1; TRBD1 aligns across 8 bases. The germline CDR1 and CDR2 sequences are ENHRY and SYGVKD. The CDR3 is made up of 15 amino acids. V lost 11 bases and J lost 4; bases outside the gene matches: 13. CDR3 in amino acids: CASQAQDRVYNEQFF. CDR3 sequence (DNA): TGTGCCTCTCAAGCCCAGGACAGGGTTTACAATGAGCAGTTCTTC.

In this sample, this clone turned up a few times. V is TRBV5-1 and J is TRBJ1-2; perhaps TRBD1 as D (5 bases). This CDR3 has 12 amino acids. Trimming removed 0 bases at V and 12 bases at J, with 12 bases between. In germline, CDR1 is SGHRS, CDR2 YFSETQ. The CDR3 sequence: CASSLDGALNTF. In DNA form, the CDR3 reads TGCGCCAGCAGCTTGGATGGGGCCCTTAACACCTTC.

This clone was picked up a small number of times. This sequence joins TRBV29-1 and TRBJ2-7; the match to TRBD1 covers 10 bases. J was trimmed by 5 bases and V by 1 base; bases with no gene match: 5. The germline V gene has CDR1 SQVTM and CDR2 ANQGSEA. The CDR3 extends over 14 amino acids. The DNA for the CDR3 is TGCAGCGTTGAAGGGCCGGGACAGGGGCACGAGCAGTACTTC. Its translation is CSVEGPGQGHEQYF.

The chain uses TRBV5-1 and TRBJ2-7; a possible D gene is TRBD2 (6 bases). The germline V and J ends were trimmed by 4 bases and 6 bases, with 17 bases remaining between them. Germline V gene sequence: CDR1 SGHRS, CDR2 YFSETQ. This CDR3 contains 14 residues. The CDR3 loop is CASSKGTPAGEQYF. For the CDR3, the DNA is TGCGCCAGCAGCAAAGGGACTCCGGCCGGCGAGCAGTACTTC.

V is TRBV20-1 and J is TRBJ2-1, with TRBD1 as a possible D gene (5 bases). Germline CDR1 is DFQATT and CDR2 is SNEGSKA (reference sequence). The V end was cut by 6 bases, the J end by 8 bases, with 11 bases between. The CDR3 totals 11 residues. CDR3 residues: CSALQVYEQFF. CDR3 coding DNA: TGCAGTGCCCTACAGGTCTATGAGCAGTTCTTC.

This clone appeared a few times. This chain joins TRBV5-1 and TRBJ2-1, with TRBD2 as a possible D gene (6 bases). This CDR3 has 15 residues. In germline, CDR1 is SGHRS, CDR2 YFSETQ. V lost 4 bases to trimming and J lost 0 bases, with 11 bases between them. CDR3 sequence (DNA): TGCGCCAGCAGCCTTAGCGGTTACTCCTACAATGAGCAGTTCTTC. This sequence encodes CASSLSGYSYNEQFF.

This rearrangement joins TRBV9 to TRBJ1-2; weak D call: TRBD1 (6 bases). This CDR3 has 18 residues. Trimming stripped 3 bases from V and 6 bases from J, with 27 bases between. CDR1 is SGDLS, CDR2 YYNGEE, per germline. CDR3 coding DNA: TGTGCCAGCAGCGCCAGCCGTGTCGGCGCCAGGGGTAGTCATGGCTACACCTTC. Translating it yields CASSASRVGARGSHGYTF.

V usage is TRBV4-2 and J usage is TRBJ1-4, with D possibly matching TRBD1 (6 bases). Looked up from germline, CDR1 is LGHNA and CDR2 is YNFKEQ. This CDR3 has 14 amino acids. The ends were cut back, 2 bases at V and 6 bases at J, with 10 bases in the middle. Written as DNA, the CDR3 is TGTGCCAGCAGCCAAAGGGGGTTGTATGAAAAACTGTTTTTT. As protein: CASSQRGLYEKLFF.

The rearrangement links TRBV27 to TRBJ2-7; a weak D match, TRBD2 (5 bases). The CDR3 covers 16 residues. With 3 bases removed from V and 8 bases from J, the gap between germline ends came to 23 bases. Germline assignment: CDR1 MNHEY and CDR2 SMNVEV (reference sequence). CDR3 sequence reads: CASSFALDGNFNKQYF. DNA of the CDR3: TGTGCCAGCAGTTTTGCGTTGGACGGGAACTTTAATAAGCAGTACTTC.

This chain uses TRBV30 with TRBJ2-2, with D uncertain. This CDR3 comprises 13 residues. Germline CDR1 and CDR2: GTSNPN and SVGIG (reference sequence). Trimming took off 0 bases at V and 6 bases at J, with 8 bases between the two ends. The CDR3 reads CAWSVRSSGELFF. DNA of the CDR3: TGTGCCTGGAGTGTAAGAAGCTCCGGGGAGCTGTTTTTT.

The rearrangement uses TRBV19 and TRBJ1-5; 10 bases map to TRBD1. Trimming cost V 5 bases and J 4 bases; bases outside gene matches: 2. The CDR3 consists of 14 residues. Germline CDR1 and CDR2: LNHDA and SQIVND (reference sequence). CDR3 sequence: CASSGGQGNQPQHF. The DNA for the CDR3 is TGTGCCAGTAGTGGGGGACAGGGGAATCAGCCCCAGCATTTT.

The sample holds a few counts of this clone. The chain joins TRBV9 to TRBJ2-3; the match to TRBD2 covers 8 bases. This CDR3 is 15 amino acids long. The germline V gene has CDR1 SGDLS and CDR2 YYNGEE. With V trimmed by 3 bases and J by 1 base, 4 bases remained unmatched. In nucleotides, the CDR3 is TGTGCCAGCAGCGCCCGAGCGGGAGGCACAGATACGCAGTATTTT. This gives the protein CASSARAGGTDTQYF. The complete variable domain, with remaining parts taken from reference TRBV9 and TRBJ2-3, reads DSGVTQTPKHLITATGQRVTLRCSPRSGDLSVYWYQQSLDQGLQFLIQYYNGEERAKGNILERFSAQQFPDLHSELNLSSLELGDSALYFCASSARAGGTDTQYFGPGTRLTVL.

The chain combines TRBV2 with TRBJ2-1; 8 positions match TRBD2. There are 17 residues in the CDR3. Germline V gives CDR1 SNHLY, CDR2 FYNNEI. V lost 5 bases, J lost 3 bases, and 12 bases stayed unmatched. This chain's CDR3 is CASSYSGIAGIYNEQFF. The CDR3 nucleotides are TGTGCCAGCAGTTACTCGGGTATAGCGGGAATCTACAATGAGCAGTTCTTC. The full variable domain, in which reference TRBV2 and TRBJ2-1 provide the parts outside the CDR3, is EPEVTQTPSHQVTQMGQEVILRCVPISNHLYFYWYRQILGQKVEFLVSFYNNEISEKSEIFDDQFSVERPDGSNFTLKIRSTKLEDSAMYFCASSYSGIAGIYNEQFFGPGTRLTVL.

This clone has a single count. The chain recombines TRBV4-1 with TRBJ2-5, with D perhaps matching TRBD2 (5 bases). This CDR3 spans 17 amino acids. From germline, CDR1 is MGHRA and CDR2 YSYEKL. The germline V and J ends were trimmed by 3 bases and 5 bases, with 22 bases remaining between them. This CDR3 reads CASSQGLGGLAWETQYF. The CDR3 DNA is TGCGCCAGCAGCCAGGGGTTGGGCGGTCTAGCATGGGAGACCCAGTACTTC.

This rearrangement joins TRBV5-4 to TRBJ2-7; the match to TRBD2 covers 13 bases. Germline V CDR1 and CDR2: SGHNT, YYREEE (reference sequence). The CDR3 sequence is 15 residues long. V shed 4 bases, J shed 5 bases, and the junction held 6 bases outside the gene matches. CDR3 residues: CASSLTSGRTHEQYF. In DNA form, the CDR3 reads TGTGCCAGCAGCCTGACTAGCGGGAGGACCCACGAGCAGTACTTC.

This chain links TRBV27 with TRBJ1-5; possibly TRBD1 for D (6 bases). The V and J ends lost 5 bases and 0 bases respectively, with 11 bases between them. This CDR3 comprises 15 residues. Germline CDR1 reads MNHEY; CDR2 reads SMNVEV (reference sequence). The DNA for the CDR3 is TGTGCCAGCAGTCAGGGGTCGTATAGCAATCAGCCCCAGCATTTT. The encoded protein is CASSQGSYSNQPQHF.

Comment on this clone: The same CDR3 also results from other DNA sequences found in this sample. The chain carries TRBV5-8 and TRBJ1-4; 7 bases agree with TRBD1. The V gene's germline CDR1 is SGHTS and CDR2 YDEGEE. Trimming at V came to 4 bases and at J to 17 bases, leaving 17 bases not matched to a gene. This CDR3 has 14 residues. The CDR3 region has the DNA TGTGCCAGCAGCCCACCCGGACAGGAGGCCCGCCACTTTTTT. It codes for CASSPPGQEARHFF.

V gene TRBV29-1 combines with J gene TRBJ2-7; tentative D call: TRBD1 (6 bases). Germline CDR1 and CDR2: SQVTM and ANQGSEA. V lost 6 bases to trimming and J lost 5 bases, with 17 bases between them. The CDR3 covers 13 residues. CDR3: CSVLDNTGNEQYF. In DNA form, the CDR3 reads TGCAGCGTCCTGGACAACACAGGGAACGAGCAGTACTTC.

This clone was recorded only once. J is TRBJ1-5 and V is TRBV6-1, with a tentative D call TRBD1 (6 bases). This CDR3 is built from 16 residues. V was cut by 3 bases and J by 5 bases, with 17 bases left in between. Per the germline V gene, CDR1 is MNHNS and CDR2 is SASEGT. The CDR3 region is CASSEGDITIYQPQHF. The CDR3 DNA reads TGTGCCAGCAGTGAGGGGGACATCACCATTTATCAGCCCCAGCATTTT.

CDR3 nucleotide sequence: TGTGCCAGCAGCGGACAGGGCGGAAATCAGCCCCAGCATTTT. Residues: CASSGQGGNQPQHF. The chain has TRBV28 and TRBJ1-5, with 8 bases lining up with TRBD1. The CDR3 covers 14 residues. Losses at the gene ends were 6 bases for V and 4 bases for J; bases not matched to a gene: 5. CDR1 is MDHEN, CDR2 SYDVKM, per germline.

V usage is TRBV11-2 and J usage is TRBJ2-5, with no clear D. The CDR3 runs to 13 residues. Germline lookup yields CDR1 SGHAT and CDR2 FQNNGV. V was pared by 0 bases and J by 1 base, with 3 bases between. For the CDR3, the DNA is TGTGCCAGCAGCTTAGAGCGCCAAGAGACCCAGTACTTC. As protein: CASSLERQETQYF.

This chain uses TRBV9 with TRBJ2-1, with 10 bases aligning to TRBD2. CDR1 and CDR2 from the germline V gene are SGDLS and YYNGEE. Trimming at V came to 5 bases and at J to 8 bases, leaving 7 bases not matched to a gene. The CDR3 is 14 amino acids. CDR3 in DNA: TGTGCCAGCAGTTTAGCGGGAGGATCCCATGAGCAGTTCTTC. Translating gives CASSLAGGSHEQFF. Full variable domain (missing parts from reference TRBV9 and TRBJ2-1): DSGVTQTPKHLITATGQRVTLRCSPRSGDLSVYWYQQSLDQGLQFLIQYYNGEERAKGNILERFSAQQFPDLHSELNLSSLELGDSALYFCASSLAGGSHEQFFGPGTRLTVL.